This TCR beta chain was captured by sequencing in a study of CD8 T cells in ankylosing spondylitis. Study outcomes and limitations: Roughly eight highly homologous variants made up a TCR beta motif that seemed to typify ankylosing spondylitis blood. Existing reports had already noted some motif variants in reactive arthritis synovial fluid and blood.

This clonotype was observed at least ten times. Its cognate antigen is unknown. In germline, CDR1 is LGHNA, CDR2 YNFKEQ. The CDR3 spans 14 residues. With 3 bases removed from V and 2 bases from J, the gap between germline ends came to 8 bases. TCR beta libraries were made by quantitative 5'-RACE with molecular barcodes. In TCRdb, the 5' RACE reads were re-called with MiXCR into one record per CDR3 protein. The profile shows 200,000 to 250,000 distinct CDR3 sequences, 15% to 20% of them singletons. The sequence came from a male donor with ankylosing spondylitis. Sequencing input: blood, either unsorted or a sorted T cell fraction (not recorded which). The rearrangement joins TRBV4-2 to TRBJ2-1; tentatively, D is TRBD2 (5 bases). The CDR3: CASSQGATYNEQFF. CDR3 DNA: TGTGCCAGCAGCCAGGGAGCGACCTACAATGAGCAGTTCTTC.